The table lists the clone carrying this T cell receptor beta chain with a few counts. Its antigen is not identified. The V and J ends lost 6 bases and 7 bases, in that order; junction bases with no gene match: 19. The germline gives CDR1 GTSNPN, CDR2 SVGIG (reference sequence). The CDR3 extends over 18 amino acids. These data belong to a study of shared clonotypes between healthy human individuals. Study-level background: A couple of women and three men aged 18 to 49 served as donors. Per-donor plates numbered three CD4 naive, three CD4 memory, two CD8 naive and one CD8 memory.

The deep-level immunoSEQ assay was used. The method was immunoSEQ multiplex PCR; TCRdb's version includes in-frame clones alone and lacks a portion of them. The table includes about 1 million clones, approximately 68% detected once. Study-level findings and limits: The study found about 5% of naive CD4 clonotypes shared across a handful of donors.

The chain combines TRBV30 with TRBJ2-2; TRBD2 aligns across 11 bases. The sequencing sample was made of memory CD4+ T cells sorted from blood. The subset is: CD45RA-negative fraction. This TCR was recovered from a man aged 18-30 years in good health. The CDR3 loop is CACRPTSGKMKVIGELFF. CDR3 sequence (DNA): TGTGCCTGCCGACCGACTAGCGGGAAAATGAAGGTCATCGGGGAGCTGTTTTTT.